The entry below describes one T cell receptor beta chain. Its antigen is not identified. The record originates from a study of T-cell memory formation after mild COVID-19. Study results and caveats: Nothing confirmed that second-wave clones peaking on day 37 were specific for SARS-CoV-2. The main location of contracting CD4+ clones was CM and EM, and that of contracting CD8+ clones was EMRA. The study found balanced CD4/CD8 in clones contracting day 15 to 85 and a CD4+ lean in later expanders.

TCRdb used MiXCR to reprocess the 5' RACE reads, holding one entry per CDR3 protein. Here the sample spans 200,000 or so distinct CDR3 sequences, around 16% being singletons. This CDR3 spans 15 amino acids. Germline CDR1 reads MNHEY; CDR2 reads SMNVEV (reference sequence). With 6 bases removed from V and 1 base from J, the gap between germline ends came to 13 bases. The J gene is TRBJ2-4, the V gene TRBV27, with a possible D match to TRBD2 (5 bases). This sequence originates from an adult woman who had mild COVID-19 (a few samples of this study predate the infection). Cell type and time point are not known. What was sequenced was PBMCs or a T cell subset sorted from them (not recorded which). CDR3 nucleotide sequence: TGTGCCAGCAGCCGGGGAATATGGGCCAAAAACATTCAGTACTTC. Amino acids: CASSRGIWAKNIQYF.